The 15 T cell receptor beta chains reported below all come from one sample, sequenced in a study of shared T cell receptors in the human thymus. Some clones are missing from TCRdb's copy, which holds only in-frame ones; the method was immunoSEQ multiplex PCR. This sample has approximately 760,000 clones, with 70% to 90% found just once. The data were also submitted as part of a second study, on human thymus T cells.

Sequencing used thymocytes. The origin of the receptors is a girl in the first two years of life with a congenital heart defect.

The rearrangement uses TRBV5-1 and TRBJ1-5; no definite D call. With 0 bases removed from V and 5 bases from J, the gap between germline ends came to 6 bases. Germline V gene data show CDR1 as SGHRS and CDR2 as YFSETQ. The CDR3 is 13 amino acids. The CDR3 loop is CASSLGADQPQHF. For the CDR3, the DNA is TGCGCCAGCAGCTTGGGGGCAGATCAGCCCCAGCATTTT. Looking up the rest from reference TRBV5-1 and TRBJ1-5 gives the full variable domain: KAGVTQTPRYLIKTRGQQVTLSCSPISGHRSVSWYQQTPGQGLQFLFEYFSETQRNKGNFPGRFSGRQFSNSRSEMNVSTLELGDSALYLCASSLGADQPQHFGDGTRLSIL.

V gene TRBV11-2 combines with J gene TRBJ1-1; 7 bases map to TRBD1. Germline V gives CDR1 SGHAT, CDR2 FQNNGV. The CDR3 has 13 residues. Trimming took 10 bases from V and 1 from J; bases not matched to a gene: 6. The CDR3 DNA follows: TGTGCCATCCCGGGACAGTCGAACACTGAAGCTTTCTTT. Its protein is CAIPGQSNTEAFF.

CDR3 DNA: TGCGCCAGCAGCCAAGATCTGACAGGGATGGACCTTGTGTCGGACGAGCAGTACTTC. It codes for CASSQDLTGMDLVSDEQYF. The genes are TRBV4-1 and TRBJ2-7; 7 bases map to TRBD1. CDR1 MGHRA and CDR2 YSYEKL come from the germline V gene. V dropped 0 bases and J dropped 5; count of bases not matched to a gene: 19. The CDR3 is 19 residues long.

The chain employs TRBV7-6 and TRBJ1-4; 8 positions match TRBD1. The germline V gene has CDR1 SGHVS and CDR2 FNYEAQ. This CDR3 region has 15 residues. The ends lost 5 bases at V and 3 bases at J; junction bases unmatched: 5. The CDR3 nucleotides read TGTGCCAGCAGCGCCCGACAGGGGTCTAATGAAAAACTGTTTTTT. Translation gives CASSARQGSNEKLFF. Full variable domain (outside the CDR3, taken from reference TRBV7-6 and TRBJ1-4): GAGVSQSPRYKVTKRGQDVALRCDPISGHVSLYWYRQALGQGPEFLTYFNYEAQQDKSGLPNDRFSAERPEGSISTLTIQRTEQRDSAMYRCASSARQGSNEKLFFGSGTQLSVL.

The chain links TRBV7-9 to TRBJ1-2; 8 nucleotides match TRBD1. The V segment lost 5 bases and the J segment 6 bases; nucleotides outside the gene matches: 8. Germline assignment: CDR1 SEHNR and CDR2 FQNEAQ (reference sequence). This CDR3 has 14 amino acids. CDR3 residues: CASSPQGVVNGYTF. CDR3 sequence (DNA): TGTGCCAGCAGCCCACAGGGGGTAGTGAATGGCTACACCTTC.

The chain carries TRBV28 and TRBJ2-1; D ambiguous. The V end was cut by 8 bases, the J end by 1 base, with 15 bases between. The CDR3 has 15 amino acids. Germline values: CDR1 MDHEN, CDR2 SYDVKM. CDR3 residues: CASAPRYLSYNEQFF. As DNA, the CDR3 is TGTGCCAGCGCACCACGGTACCTTTCCTACAATGAGCAGTTCTTC.

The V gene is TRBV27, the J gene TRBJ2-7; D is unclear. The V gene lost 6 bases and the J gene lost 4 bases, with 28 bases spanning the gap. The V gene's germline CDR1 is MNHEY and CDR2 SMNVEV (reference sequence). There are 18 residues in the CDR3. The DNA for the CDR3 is TGTGCCAGCAGCCCTACTGTAAAGCTAGGTAGCACACCTTACGAGCAGTACTTC. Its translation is CASSPTVKLGSTPYEQYF.

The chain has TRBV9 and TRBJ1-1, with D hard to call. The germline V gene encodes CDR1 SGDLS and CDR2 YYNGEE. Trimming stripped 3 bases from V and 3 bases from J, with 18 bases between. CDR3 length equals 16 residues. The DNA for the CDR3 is TGTGCCAGCAGCGCCACCTACGTCCTCGGGGACACTGAAGCTTTCTTT. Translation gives CASSATYVLGDTEAFF.

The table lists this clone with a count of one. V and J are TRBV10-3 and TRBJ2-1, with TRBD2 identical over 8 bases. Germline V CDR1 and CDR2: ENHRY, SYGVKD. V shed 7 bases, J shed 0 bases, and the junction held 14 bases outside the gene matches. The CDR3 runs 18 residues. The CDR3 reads CAIKGLAGVNSSYNEQFF. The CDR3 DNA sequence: TGTGCCATCAAGGGGCTAGCGGGCGTCAATAGCTCCTACAATGAGCAGTTCTTC.

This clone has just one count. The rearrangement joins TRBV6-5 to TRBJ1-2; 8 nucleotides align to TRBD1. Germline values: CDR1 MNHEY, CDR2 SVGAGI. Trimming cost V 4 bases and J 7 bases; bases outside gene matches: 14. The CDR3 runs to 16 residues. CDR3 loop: CASSCYKYGQGGGYTF. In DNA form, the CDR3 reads TGTGCCAGCAGTTGCTATAAATATGGACAGGGCGGTGGCTACACCTTC.

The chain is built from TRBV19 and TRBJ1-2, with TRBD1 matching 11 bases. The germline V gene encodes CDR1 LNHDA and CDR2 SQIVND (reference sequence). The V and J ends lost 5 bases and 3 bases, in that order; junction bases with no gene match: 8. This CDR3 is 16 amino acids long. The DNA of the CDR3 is TGTGCCAGTAGTGGAGGACAGGGGGCCACATACTATGGCTACACCTTC. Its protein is CASSGGQGATYYGYTF.

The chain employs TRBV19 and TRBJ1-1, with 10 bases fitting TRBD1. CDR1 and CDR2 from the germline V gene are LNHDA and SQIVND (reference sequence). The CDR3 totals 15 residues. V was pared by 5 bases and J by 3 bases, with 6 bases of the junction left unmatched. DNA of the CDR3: TGTGCCAGTAGTGCTGGGACAGGGGAGGACACTGAAGCTTTCTTT. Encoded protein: CASSAGTGEDTEAFF.

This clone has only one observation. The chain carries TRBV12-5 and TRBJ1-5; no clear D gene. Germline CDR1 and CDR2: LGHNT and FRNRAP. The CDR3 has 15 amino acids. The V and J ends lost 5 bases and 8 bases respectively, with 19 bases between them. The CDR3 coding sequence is TGTGCTAGTGGTCGGGGTGGGGAGCGGGAGAAGCCCCAGCATTTT. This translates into CASGRGGEREKPQHF.

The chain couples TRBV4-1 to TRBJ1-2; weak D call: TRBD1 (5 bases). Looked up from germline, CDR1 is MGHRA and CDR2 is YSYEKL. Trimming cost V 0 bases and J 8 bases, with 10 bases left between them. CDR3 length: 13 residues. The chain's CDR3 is CASSQEWDWGYTF. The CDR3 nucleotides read TGCGCCAGCAGCCAAGAGTGGGACTGGGGCTACACCTTC.

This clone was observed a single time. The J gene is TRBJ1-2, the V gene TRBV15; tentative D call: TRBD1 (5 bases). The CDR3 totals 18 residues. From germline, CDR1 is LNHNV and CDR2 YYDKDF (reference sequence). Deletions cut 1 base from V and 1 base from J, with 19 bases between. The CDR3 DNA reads TGTGCCACCAGCAGAGTATTAGCAGGGCAACTTTTTAACTATGGCTACACCTTC. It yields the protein CATSRVLAGQLFNYGYTF.